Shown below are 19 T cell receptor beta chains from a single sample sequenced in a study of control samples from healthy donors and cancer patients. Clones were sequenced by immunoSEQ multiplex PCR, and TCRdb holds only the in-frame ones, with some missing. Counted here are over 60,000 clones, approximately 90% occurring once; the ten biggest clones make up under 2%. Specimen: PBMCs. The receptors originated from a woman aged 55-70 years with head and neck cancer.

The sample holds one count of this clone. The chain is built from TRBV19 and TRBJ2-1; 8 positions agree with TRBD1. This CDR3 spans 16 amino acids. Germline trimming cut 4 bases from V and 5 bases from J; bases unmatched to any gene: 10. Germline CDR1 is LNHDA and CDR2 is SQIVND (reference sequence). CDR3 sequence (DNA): TGTGCCAGTAGTAGAGAGGGACAGGTCCTAAACAATGAGCAGTTCTTC. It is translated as CASSREGQVLNNEQFF.

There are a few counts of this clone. CDR3 region: CASSPGQGGNEKLFF. CDR3 nucleotides: TGTGCCAGCTCACCAGGACAGGGAGGTAATGAAAAACTGTTTTTT. The J gene is TRBJ1-4, the V gene TRBV18; 8 bases are a match to TRBD1. The CDR3 runs to 15 residues. V trimming: 2 bases; J trimming: 4 bases; junction bases outside the gene matches: 3. The germline gives CDR1 KGHSH, CDR2 LQKENI.

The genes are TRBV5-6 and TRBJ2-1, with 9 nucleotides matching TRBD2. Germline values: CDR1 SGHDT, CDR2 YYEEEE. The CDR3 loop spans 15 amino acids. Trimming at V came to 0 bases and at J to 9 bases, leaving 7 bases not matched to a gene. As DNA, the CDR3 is TGTGCCAGCAGCTTGGCTCGCGGGAGGGCCAGTGAGCAGTTCTTC. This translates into CASSLARGRASEQFF.

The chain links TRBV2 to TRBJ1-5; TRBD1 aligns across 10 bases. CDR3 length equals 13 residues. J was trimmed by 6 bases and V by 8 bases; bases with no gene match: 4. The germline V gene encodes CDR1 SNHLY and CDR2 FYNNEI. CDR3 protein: CASSGQGGQPQHF. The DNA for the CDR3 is TGTGCCAGCTCAGGACAGGGGGGTCAGCCCCAGCATTTT.

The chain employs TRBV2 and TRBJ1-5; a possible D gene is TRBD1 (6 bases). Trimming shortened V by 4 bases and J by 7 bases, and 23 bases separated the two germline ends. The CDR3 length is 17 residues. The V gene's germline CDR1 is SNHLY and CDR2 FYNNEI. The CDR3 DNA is TGTGCCAGCAGTGGGTTTCCGAATGGGGGGGCTCGGCAGCCCCAGCATTTT. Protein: CASSGFPNGGARQPQHF.

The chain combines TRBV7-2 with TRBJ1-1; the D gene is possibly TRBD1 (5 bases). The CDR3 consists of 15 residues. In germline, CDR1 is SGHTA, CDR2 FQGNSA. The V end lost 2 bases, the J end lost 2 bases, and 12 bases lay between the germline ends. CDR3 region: CASSLSGGENTEAFF. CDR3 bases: TGTGCCAGCAGCTTAAGCGGGGGGGAAAACACTGAAGCTTTCTTT.

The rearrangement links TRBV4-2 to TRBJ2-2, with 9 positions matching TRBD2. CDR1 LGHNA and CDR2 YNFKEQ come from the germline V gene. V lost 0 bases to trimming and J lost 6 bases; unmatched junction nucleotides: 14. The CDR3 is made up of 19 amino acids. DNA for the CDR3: TGTGCCAGCAGCCAAGAAAGAGGGATAGCGGGAGTAAGGGCCGGGGAGCTGTTTTTT. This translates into CASSQERGIAGVRAGELFF.

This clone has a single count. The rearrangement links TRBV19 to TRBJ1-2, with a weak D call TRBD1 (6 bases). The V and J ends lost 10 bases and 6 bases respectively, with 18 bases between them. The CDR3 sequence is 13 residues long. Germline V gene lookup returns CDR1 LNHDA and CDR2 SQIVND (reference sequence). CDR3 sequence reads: CATRLAGAHGYTF. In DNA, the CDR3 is TGTGCCACTAGGTTGGCAGGGGCTCATGGCTACACCTTC.

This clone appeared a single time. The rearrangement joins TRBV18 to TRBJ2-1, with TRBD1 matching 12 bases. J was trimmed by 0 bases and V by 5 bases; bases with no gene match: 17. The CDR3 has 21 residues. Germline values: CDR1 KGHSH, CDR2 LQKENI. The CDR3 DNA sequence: TGTGCCAGCTCATCGCGTTCCCCGGGACAGGGGGCTCTTGGCTCCTACAATGAGCAGTTCTTC. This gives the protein CASSSRSPGQGALGSYNEQFF.

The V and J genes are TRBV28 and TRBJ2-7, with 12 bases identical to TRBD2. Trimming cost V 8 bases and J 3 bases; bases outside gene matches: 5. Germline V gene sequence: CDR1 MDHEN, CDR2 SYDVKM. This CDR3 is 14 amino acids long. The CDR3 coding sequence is TGTGCCAGCGGGGGGGGACTAGCGGGCTACGAGCAGTACTTC. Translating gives CASGGGLAGYEQYF.

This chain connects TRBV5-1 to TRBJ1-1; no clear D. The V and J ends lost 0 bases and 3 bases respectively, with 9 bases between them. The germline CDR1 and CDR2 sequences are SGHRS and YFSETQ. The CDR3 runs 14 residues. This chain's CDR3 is CASSLASRDTEAFF. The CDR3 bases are TGCGCCAGCAGCTTGGCCTCTCGCGACACTGAAGCTTTCTTT.

The CDR3 sequence: CASSYSEGRSSYEQYF. CDR3 sequence (DNA): TGTGCCAGCAGTTACTCTGAAGGGAGGAGCTCCTACGAGCAGTACTTC. The rearrangement uses TRBV6-5 and TRBJ2-7; a possible D gene is TRBD2 (6 bases). Germline assignment: CDR1 MNHEY and CDR2 SVGAGI. V lost 0 bases and J lost 0, with 12 bases in between. The CDR3 length is 16 residues.

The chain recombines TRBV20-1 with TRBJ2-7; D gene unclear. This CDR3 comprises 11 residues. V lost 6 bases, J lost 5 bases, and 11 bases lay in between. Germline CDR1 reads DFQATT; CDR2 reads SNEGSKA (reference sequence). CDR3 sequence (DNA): TGCAGTGCCTTTCCTGGGAACGAGCAGTACTTC. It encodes CSAFPGNEQYF.

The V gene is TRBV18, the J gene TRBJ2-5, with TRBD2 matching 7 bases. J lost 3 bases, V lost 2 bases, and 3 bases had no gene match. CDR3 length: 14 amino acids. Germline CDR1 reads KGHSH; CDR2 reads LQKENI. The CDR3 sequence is CASSPGAGEETQYF. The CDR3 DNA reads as TGTGCCAGCTCACCAGGTGCGGGGGAAGAGACCCAGTACTTC.

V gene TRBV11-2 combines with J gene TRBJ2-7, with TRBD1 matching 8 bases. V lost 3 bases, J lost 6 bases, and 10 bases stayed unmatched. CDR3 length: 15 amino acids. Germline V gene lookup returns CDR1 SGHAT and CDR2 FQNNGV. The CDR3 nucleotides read TGTGCCAGCAGCTTTAGGACAGGGAGTGAAGGCGAGCAGTACTTC. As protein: CASSFRTGSEGEQYF.

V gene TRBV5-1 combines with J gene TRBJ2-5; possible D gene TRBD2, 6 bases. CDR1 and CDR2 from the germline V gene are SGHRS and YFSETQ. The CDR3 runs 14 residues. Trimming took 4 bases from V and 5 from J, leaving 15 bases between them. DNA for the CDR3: TGCGCCAGCAGCACCCGGGACGCGGGGGAGACCCAGTACTTC. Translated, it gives CASSTRDAGETQYF.

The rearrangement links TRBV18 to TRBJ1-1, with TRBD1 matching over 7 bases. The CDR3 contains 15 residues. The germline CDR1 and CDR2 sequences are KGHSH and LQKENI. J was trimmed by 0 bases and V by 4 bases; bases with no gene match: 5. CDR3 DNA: TGTGCCAGCTCACAAGGGACAGCCCTGAACACTGAAGCTTTCTTT. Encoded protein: CASSQGTALNTEAFF.

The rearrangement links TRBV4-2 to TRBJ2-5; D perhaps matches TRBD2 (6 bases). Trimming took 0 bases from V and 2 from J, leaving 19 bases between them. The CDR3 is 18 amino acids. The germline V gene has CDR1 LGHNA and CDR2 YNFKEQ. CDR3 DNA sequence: TGTGCCAGCAGCCAAGAGGGGAAACTAGCATCCGGGCAAGAGACCCAGTACTTC. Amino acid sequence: CASSQEGKLASGQETQYF.

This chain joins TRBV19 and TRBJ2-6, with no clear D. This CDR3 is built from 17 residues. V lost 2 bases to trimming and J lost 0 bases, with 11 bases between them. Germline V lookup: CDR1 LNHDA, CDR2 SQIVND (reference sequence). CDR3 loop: CASSIQWRNSGANVLTF. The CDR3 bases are TGTGCCAGTAGTATACAGTGGCGGAACTCTGGGGCCAACGTCCTGACTTTC.